This TCR beta chain was recorded in a study of vaccination and CD4 T cells after COVID-19. Study-level information: Cells received overlapping spike peptides from SARS-CoV-2, HCoV-NL63, HCoV-OC43 and HCoV-229E as stimulation. Regarding the study as a whole: The researchers studied relatively few convalescent patients and omitted early post-infection timepoints.

CDR3 length: 12 residues. Germline V gene sequence: CDR1 SGHAT, CDR2 FQNNGV. V shed 0 bases and J shed 7 bases, with 6 bases lying between them. CD4+ T cells that had been cultured provided DNA sequenced with the Oncomine TCR Beta short-read assay. MiXCR, applied by TCRdb to the PCR reads, yields one record per CDR3 protein. The sample gives roughly 12,000 distinct CDR3 sequences, roughly 61% of which show up once; approximately 13% is in the top ten. The table lists this clonotype with a count of one. Antigen specificity is unknown. As to treatment: roughly 11-day PBMC culture with coronavirus spike peptide pools or control peptides (ViraFEST assay).

The source is a human donor who had recovered from COVID-19. The gene calls are TRBV11-2 and TRBJ2-5, with D possibly being TRBD1 (5 bases). The sequencing sample was made of CD4+ T cells from blood, cultured in vitro. DNA for the CDR3: TGTGCCAGCAGCTTAGAAGGGGTGACCCAGTACTTC. It codes for CASSLEGVTQYF.